The 10 T cell receptor beta chains below were found in one sample sequenced in a study of response to subunit inactivated influenza vaccine. TCRdb re-called the RT-PCR reads through MiXCR, storing one row per CDR3 protein. The table lists some 600,000 distinct CDR3 sequences, around 15% of them singletons, with 6.5% to 8% in the top ten. The sample in question was PBMCs from blood, obtained 14 days before vaccination. The receptors were gathered from a man aged 50 to 60 who received an inactivated influenza vaccine.

J is TRBJ1-1 and V is TRBV9; D is perhaps TRBD1 (6 bases). Germline V gene sequence: CDR1 SGDLS, CDR2 YYNGEE. Deletions cut 4 bases from V and 5 bases from J, with 12 bases between. CDR3 length: 13 amino acids. The CDR3 DNA is TGTGCCAGCAGCACCACCGACAGGACTGAAGCTTTCTTT. Amino acid sequence: CASSTTDRTEAFF.

This sequence joins TRBV4-3 and TRBJ2-3; TRBD2 might be the D (5 bases). Germline V CDR1 and CDR2: LGHNA, YSLEER. V was shortened by 0 bases and J by 4 bases, with 14 bases between the two germline ends. This CDR3 has 16 residues. CDR3 in DNA: TGCGCCAGCAGCCAAGAGATTACTCGGGGAGCAGATACGCAGTATTTT. Translating gives CASSQEITRGADTQYF.

The chain uses TRBV6-2 or TRBV6-3 and TRBJ2-3, with TRBD1 matching over 7 bases. The CDR3 loop spans 17 amino acids. With V trimmed by 5 bases and J by 0 bases, 11 bases remained unmatched. Looked up from germline, CDR1 is MNHEY and CDR2 is SVGEGT. Written as DNA, the CDR3 is TGTGCCAGCAGTCTTTCACAGGGGTCGTATAGCACAGATACGCAGTATTTT. Residues: CASSLSQGSYSTDTQYF.

V gene TRBV20-1 combines with J gene TRBJ2-5; D is unclear. CDR3 length: 12 amino acids. CDR1 is DFQATT, CDR2 SNEGSKA, per germline (reference sequence). Trimming removed 3 bases from V and 1 base from J, with 6 bases in between. Written as DNA, the CDR3 is TGCAGTGCTAGCCTACGCCAAGAGACCCAGTACTTC. Translated: CSASLRQETQYF.

This clonotype has ten or more counts. Germline and junction disagree at one end, which may indicate a read error. The chain recombines TRBV5-1 with TRBJ1-3; D is undetermined. The length of the CDR3 is 13 residues. Germline assignment: CDR1 SGHRS and CDR2 YFSETQ. The CDR3 reads CASSLESGNTIYF. The CDR3 DNA sequence: TGTGCCAGCAGTTTAGAATCTGGAAACACCATATATTTT.

The gene calls are TRBV28 and TRBJ2-5, with no clear D. The CDR3 totals 11 residues. V lost 4 bases and J lost 7, with 7 bases in between. Germline lookup yields CDR1 MDHEN and CDR2 SYDVKM. CDR3: CASSSHRTQYF. CDR3 nucleotides: TGTGCCAGCAGTTCCCACCGGACCCAGTACTTC. The entire variable domain, with the rest obtained from reference TRBV28 and TRBJ2-5, is as follows: DVKVTQSSRYLVKRTGEKVFLECVQDMDHENMFWYRQDPGLGLRLIYFSYDVKMKEKGDIPEGYSVSREKKERFSLILESASTNQTSMYLCASSSHRTQYFGPGTRLLVL.

There are a few counts of this clonotype. The rearrangement uses TRBV12-3 or TRBV12-4 and TRBJ2-2; TRBD2 agrees at 11 bases. With 5 bases clipped from V and 4 bases from J, the junction kept 12 bases outside the gene matches. The CDR3 sequence is 18 residues long. For the CDR3, the DNA is TGTGCCAGCAGTCCAATAACCTTAGCGGGGGGGCCCACCGGGGAGCTGTTTTTT. Amino acid sequence: CASSPITLAGGPTGELFF.

The genes are TRBV7-8 and TRBJ2-7; no firm D call. Trimming removed 3 bases at V and 0 bases at J, with 12 bases between. This CDR3 is 15 amino acids long. Germline CDR1 and CDR2: SGHVS and FQNEAQ. CDR3 DNA sequence: TGTGCCAGCAGCTTTCGACGGGCGAGCTCCTACGAGCAGTACTTC. Translation gives CASSFRRASSYEQYF.

V usage is TRBV3-1 and J usage is TRBJ2-1; 7 nucleotides match TRBD2. V shed 4 bases, J shed 6 bases, and the junction held 3 bases outside the gene matches. The CDR3 runs to 13 residues. Per the germline V gene, CDR1 is LGHDT and CDR2 is YNNKEL (reference sequence). CDR3: CASSRDYRNEQFF. CDR3 DNA: TGTGCCAGCAGCCGGGACTACCGCAATGAGCAGTTCTTC.

This clonotype was detected only a few times. The rearrangement joins TRBV7-9 to TRBJ1-2; no clear D. Germline loops: CDR1 SEHNR, CDR2 FQNEAQ (reference sequence). The ends were cut back, 0 bases at V and 4 bases at J, with 12 bases in the middle. This CDR3 has 15 residues. CDR3 DNA: TGTGCCAGCAGCTTAGCCGGGAGCCCGGGCTATGGCTACACCTTC. Protein product: CASSLAGSPGYGYTF.